A selection of T cell receptor beta chains follows, all from one sample in a study of T cell changes during pregnancy in multiple sclerosis. Sequencing used immunoSEQ multiplex PCR; TCRdb keeps in-frame clones, though not all of them. The sample includes 45,000 to 55,000 clones, around 94% of them seen just once. Material: CD8+ T cells from peripheral blood mononuclear cells, obtained before pregnancy. These receptor sequences come from a female donor with multiple sclerosis, enrolled in a pregnancy study. Each CDR3 is given without its conserved first and last residue. The order of the fields is V gene, J gene, CDR3 protein.

V: TRBV23-1
J: TRBJ2-1
CDR3: ASSQPPGTRSYNEQF

V: TRBV7-8
J: TRBJ1-1
CDR3: ASSLARGGQGLLAF

V: TRBV28
J: TRBJ2-7
CDR3: ASSLSGGGPILYEQY

V: TRBV5-1
J: TRBJ2-7
CDR3: ASSLGSGSYEQY

V: TRBV28
J: TRBJ1-2
CDR3: ASSLDRVGYGYT

V: TRBV6-5
J: TRBJ2-5
CDR3: ASSYWGVRETQY

V: TRBV27
J: TRBJ2-7
CDR3: ASSLEGTAYEQY

V: TRBV27
J: TRBJ2-3
CDR3: ASSPKGLAGLRDTQY

V: TRBV21-1
J: TRBJ1-1
CDR3: ASSPPTGRNTEAF

V: TRBV5-4
J: TRBJ2-7
CDR3: ASSLSGSGYEQY

V: TRBV7-9
J: TRBJ1-2
CDR3: ASSSIEAVYGYT

V: TRBV4-1
J: TRBJ2-7
CDR3: ASSQVASGGYEQY

V: TRBV14
J: TRBJ2-5
CDR3: ASSLWTGNQETQY

V: TRBV27
J: TRBJ2-7
CDR3: ASSLMGQEQY

V: TRBV19
J: TRBJ2-4
CDR3: ASSPDGLPGNIQY

V: TRBV2
J: TRBJ2-4
CDR3: ASRNRGRTKNIQY

V: TRBV7-9
J: TRBJ2-1
CDR3: ASSLGPILGTNEQF

V: TRBV4-2
J: TRBJ2-5
CDR3: ASSSGSATQY

V: TRBV2
J: TRBJ1-1
CDR3: ASSLGTGITEAF

V: TRBV19
J: TRBJ2-7
CDR3: ASAGTGVTEQY

V: TRBV5-1
J: TRBJ2-1
CDR3: ASSLGGLNNEQF

V: TRBV28
J: TRBJ2-2
CDR3: ASSFRGGRDTGELF

V: TRBV29-1
J: TRBJ2-5
CDR3: SVDVSGQGALGTQY

V: TRBV2
J: TRBJ2-7
CDR3: ASSAGSSLYEQY

V: TRBV27
J: TRBJ2-7
CDR3: ASSLQQTYEQY

V: TRBV27
J: TRBJ2-1
CDR3: ASSKNLLAEGYNEQF

V: TRBV29-1
J: TRBJ1-2
CDR3: SVAEPLDYGYT

V: TRBV5-6
J: TRBJ2-7
CDR3: ASSWGQAYEQY

V: TRBV14
J: TRBJ2-1
CDR3: ASSQYSPPF

V: TRBV4-1
J: TRBJ2-5
CDR3: ASSWGGLADQETQY

V: TRBV9
J: TRBJ2-7
CDR3: ASSVATNYEQY

V: TRBV13
J: TRBJ2-7
CDR3: ASSLGRENYYEQY

V: TRBV11-2
J: TRBJ1-5
CDR3: ASSLVERGSSNQPQH

V: TRBV15
J: TRBJ2-7
CDR3: ATSRDEGLAVEQY

V: TRBV28
J: TRBJ2-7
CDR3: ASRDRVYEQY

V: TRBV2
J: TRBJ1-4
CDR3: ASNDRGGATNEKLF

V: TRBV27
J: TRBJ2-7
CDR3: ASSLTGSGRYEQY

V: TRBV6-1
J: TRBJ2-2
CDR3: ASSSDRRTGELF

V: TRBV4-1
J: TRBJ2-1
CDR3: ASRGTSGRSYNEQF

V: TRBV7-9
J: TRBJ2-1
CDR3: ASSLGVAGLRAF

V: TRBV7-8
J: TRBJ1-5
CDR3: ATEEVLGNQPQH

V: TRBV27
J: TRBJ2-1
CDR3: ASRDRGPDEQF

V: TRBV10-3
J: TRBJ1-4
CDR3: AISFGTGEGEKLF

V: TRBV29-1
J: TRBJ2-1
CDR3: SVGGGTSGHNEQF

V: TRBV5-1
J: TRBJ2-6
CDR3: ASKEAGSGANVLT

V: TRBV29-1
J: TRBJ2-7
CDR3: SAGTSGRVDEQY

V: TRBV14
J: TRBJ1-1
CDR3: ASSQGLEEAF

V: TRBV27
J: TRBJ2-6
CDR3: ASSSPYLWAGGKGGANVLT

V: TRBV19
J: TRBJ2-7
CDR3: ASSPTTGSYEQY

V: TRBV15
J: TRBJ1-4
CDR3: ATRYDRGLNEELF

V: TRBV27
J: TRBJ1-1
CDR3: ASSSLLNRGNTEAF

V: TRBV7-9
J: TRBJ2-2
CDR3: ASSLGGQNTGELF

V: TRBV27
J: TRBJ1-1
CDR3: ASSLPPRQGKNTEAF